This TCR beta chain was obtained from a study of T cell changes during pregnancy in multiple sclerosis. Germline V CDR1 and CDR2: LNHDA, SQIVND (reference sequence). The CDR3 is 17 residues long. The V segment lost 1 base and the J segment 2 bases; nucleotides outside the gene matches: 8. Only in-frame clones appear in the TCRdb table, and some are missing; sequencing was by immunoSEQ multiplex PCR. The sample lists roughly 66,000 clones; 92% were seen once. V is TRBV19 and J is TRBJ2-1, with 7 bases matching TRBD2. Sequencing was performed on peripheral blood, taken in the first trimester of pregnancy. This sequence was found in a female donor with multiple sclerosis, enrolled in a pregnancy study. The CDR3 DNA reads as TGTGCCAGTAGTATAGCGGGAGGATCCAGGACCTACAATGAGCAGTTCTTC. Residues: CASSIAGGSRTYNEQFF.